A selection of T cell receptor beta chains follows, all from one sample in a study of Graves' ophthalmopathy and Graves' hyperthyroidism. One entry per CDR3 protein results from TCRdb running MiXCR on the multiplex PCR reads. Seen here are about 700,000 distinct CDR3 sequences, 40% observed once, and the top ten hold roughly 45%. Specimen: peripheral blood. Receptor source: an adult man with Graves' ophthalmopathy. The CDR3 runs from the conserved cysteine through the conserved F or W. The D gene is left open where the match is weak. A clone size is listed for some rows: how often the clone was seen (once, few, many), or a class if it is expanded.

v_call	clone_size	d_call	j_call	cdr3_aa	cdr3_nt
TRBV2	-	-	TRBJ1-6	CASSEDQTYYNSPLHF	TGTGCCAGCAGTGAAGACCAGACCTACTATAATTCACCCCTCCACTTT
TRBV6-5	few	-	TRBJ2-7	CASSRTVLWEQYF	TGTGCCAGCAGCCGGACAGTCCTATGGGAGCAGTACTTC
TRBV9	-	TRBD2	TRBJ2-2	CASSGTSGVGGELFF	TGTGCCAGCAGCGGAACTAGCGGGGTCGGGGGGGAGCTGTTTTTT
TRBV2	many	-	TRBJ1-2	CASSYRSMGYGYTF	TGTGCCAGCAGTTATCGTTCTATGGGCTATGGCTACACCTTC
TRBV2	few	-	TRBJ1-1	CASSPSGRDEAFF	TGTGCCAGCAGTCCCAGCGGGAGGGATGAAGCTTTCTTT
TRBV10-3	many	TRBD2	TRBJ2-5	CAISAPSGGAGEETQYF	TGTGCCATCAGTGCCCCTAGCGGGGGGGCAGGAGAGGAGACCCAGTACTTC
TRBV5-8	-	-	TRBJ2-2	CASSLGHMNTGELFF	TGTGCCAGCAGCTTGGGGCACATGAACACCGGGGAGCTGTTTTTT
TRBV7-9	few	TRBD1	TRBJ2-2	CASSLRDRVTGELFF	TGTGCCAGCAGCTTACGGGACAGGGTCACCGGGGAGCTGTTTTTT
TRBV20-1	-	TRBD2	TRBJ2-5	CSARESYLGGVVKTQYF	TGCAGTGCTAGAGAATCATATCTGGGGGGGGTGGTGAAGACCCAGTACTTC
TRBV9	-	TRBD1	TRBJ2-7	CASSVGQEDYEQYF	TGTGCCAGCAGCGTTGGACAGGAGGACTACGAGCAGTACTTC
TRBV7-2	-	-	TRBJ1-6	CASGLYRAGNSPLHF	TGTGCCAGCGGCTTATACAGGGCAGGGAATTCACCCCTCCACTTT
TRBV10-3	few	-	TRBJ2-6	CACLRSGANVLTF	TGTGCCTGTTTGCGCTCTGGGGCCAACGTCCTGACTTTC
TRBV7-2	-	TRBD1	TRBJ1-1	CASSHGGDSRMNTEAFF	TGCGCCAGCAGCCATGGGGGGGACAGTAGGATGAACACTGAAGCTTTCTTT
TRBV10-1	many	-	TRBJ1-6	CASSESRNSPLHF	TGCGCCAGCAGTGAGTCTAGGAATTCACCCCTCCACTTT
TRBV15	many	-	TRBJ1-5	CATSRDPGTRNQPQHF	TGTGCCACCAGCAGAGACCCCGGGACAAGAAATCAGCCCCAGCATTTT
TRBV7-6	many	-	TRBJ1-2	CASSPGPVNYGYTF	TGTGCCAGCAGCCCGGGACCCGTAAACTATGGCTACACCTTC
TRBV18	many	-	TRBJ1-3	CASSPPANPRNTIYF	TGTGCCAGCTCACCACCGGCAAACCCACGAAACACCATATATTTT
TRBV9	-	TRBD1	TRBJ1-6	CASSQETGANNSPLHF	TGTGCCAGCAGCCAAGAAACAGGGGCTAATAATTCACCCCTCCACTTT
TRBV4-3	few	-	TRBJ2-2	CASSARSDFGELFF	TGCGCCAGCAGCGCCCGGTCCGATTTCGGGGAGCTGTTTTTT
TRBV6-5	few	-	TRBJ1-2	CASSSEGEFGGYTF	TGTGCCAGCAGTTCCGAGGGTGAATTTGGAGGCTACACCTTC
TRBV6-5	-	-	TRBJ2-5	CASRPSGQETQYF	TGTGCCAGCCGCCCATCGGGGCAAGAGACCCAGTACTTC
TRBV20-1	-	-	TRBJ2-7	CSAIPESSDEQYF	TGCAGTGCTATCCCCGAGAGTTCCGACGAGCAGTACTTC
TRBV7-9	many	TRBD1	TRBJ2-7	CASSLGQGVTYEQYF	TGTGCCAGCAGCTTAGGACAGGGGGTGACCTACGAGCAGTACTTC
TRBV29-1	many	TRBD1	TRBJ1-2	CSVETGTDYGYTF	TGCAGCGTCGAGACCGGGACAGACTATGGCTACACCTTC
TRBV7-8	few	TRBD1	TRBJ1-1	CASSPTLGQGNTEAFF	TGTGCCAGCAGCCCAACCCTGGGACAGGGCAACACTGAAGCTTTCTTT
TRBV11-2	-	-	TRBJ2-5	CASREPGETQYF	TGTGCCAGCAGGGAGCCGGGGGAGACCCAGTACTTC
TRBV14	-	TRBD1	TRBJ2-6	CASSQGSGGQGPSGANVLTF	TGTGCCAGCAGCCAAGGATCGGGCGGACAGGGTCCGTCTGGGGCCAACGTCCTGACTTTC
TRBV14	-	TRBD1	TRBJ2-7	CASSRSGGSEQYF	TGTGCCAGCAGCAGGTCAGGGGGATCCGAGCAGTACTTC
TRBV9	few	TRBD1	TRBJ1-1	CASSKRQGAGDTEAFF	TGTGCCAGCAGCAAGCGACAGGGGGCGGGGGACACTGAAGCTTTCTTT
TRBV7-9	-	TRBD1	TRBJ2-5	CASSARGGMWETQYF	TGTGCCAGCAGCGCTAGAGGGGGCATGTGGGAGACCCAGTACTTC
TRBV10-3	many	-	TRBJ1-5	CAISERRDQPQHF	TGTGCCATCAGTGAGCGCAGAGATCAGCCCCAGCATTTT
TRBV7-9	few	TRBD1	TRBJ2-6	CASSTRTGTASSGANVLTF	TGTGCCAGCAGCACAAGGACCGGGACAGCAAGCTCTGGGGCCAACGTCCTGACTTTC
TRBV19	-	-	TRBJ2-6	CASSIVGGSGADVLTF	TGTGCCAGTAGTATAGTTGGGGGCTCTGGGGCCGACGTCCTGACTTTC
TRBV10-3	few	TRBD2	TRBJ2-2	CAIRGGGELFF	TGTGCCATCCGGGGGGGCGGGGAGCTGTTTTTT
TRBV9	many	TRBD1	TRBJ1-4	CASSERTGPNEKLFF	TGTGCCAGCAGCGAACGGACAGGGCCTAATGAAAAACTGTTTTTT
TRBV15	many	-	TRBJ1-1	CATSRAGTQNTEAFF	TGTGCCACCAGCAGAGCCGGGACCCAGAACACTGAAGCTTTCTTT
TRBV19	many	-	TRBJ1-1	CASIEPGDTEAFF	TGTGCCAGTATTGAGCCAGGGGACACTGAAGCTTTCTTT
TRBV19	many	-	TRBJ1-5	CASSPNSGVMLQHF	TGTGCCAGTAGCCCCAATTCGGGGGTTATGCTCCAGCATTTT